The 26 T cell receptor beta chains in this list originate from one sample, sequenced in a study of CD8+CD57+ T cells in acquired aplastic anemia. For sequencing, patients were chosen who had shown expansion of CD8+CD57+ cells by flow cytometry. Profiling that covered TCR beta VDJ and CDR3 relied on genomic DNA as its template. TCRdb reprocessed the reads with MiXCR, giving one entry per CDR3 protein. The sample records about 180,000 distinct CDR3 sequences, roughly half being singletons. Input material: sorted CD4+, CD8+, or CD8+CD57+ T cells (not recorded which) from PBMCs. The origin of the receptors is a human donor with aplastic anemia.

This clonotype has only a few counts. The rearrangement links TRBV6-6 to TRBJ1-1; a possible D gene is TRBD1 (6 bases). This CDR3 has 16 residues. CDR1 is MNHNY, CDR2 SVGAGI, per germline (reference sequence). V lost 2 bases and J 0 bases, leaving 13 bases between the germline ends. CDR3 in amino acids: CASSYRTRGMNTEAFF. For the CDR3, the DNA is TGTGCCAGCAGTTACAGGACCAGGGGTATGAACACTGAAGCTTTCTTT.

V usage is TRBV5-1 and J usage is TRBJ2-1; D possibly corresponds to TRBD2 (7 bases). Trimming removed 4 bases at V and 5 bases at J, with 16 bases between. The CDR3 covers 15 residues. Germline V CDR1 and CDR2: SGHRS, YFSETQ. The CDR3 loop reads CASSPRGAPNNEQFF. CDR3 nucleotides: TGCGCCAGCAGCCCCCGGGGGGCCCCTAACAATGAGCAGTTCTTC.

The V and J genes are TRBV11-1 and TRBJ2-1; 13 bases line up with TRBD2. Germline loops: CDR1 SGHAT, CDR2 FQDESV (reference sequence). The trim removed 6 bases at V and 5 bases at J, leaving 4 bases unmatched. The CDR3 has 15 amino acids. The CDR3 protein is CASSFGLAGDNEQFF. For the CDR3, the DNA is TGTGCCAGCAGTTTCGGACTAGCGGGAGACAATGAGCAGTTCTTC.

This rearrangement joins TRBV10-3 to TRBJ1-6; D is possibly TRBD1 (5 bases). V was cut by 10 bases and J by 6 bases, with 13 bases left in between. This CDR3 comprises 13 residues. Looked up from germline, CDR1 is ENHRY and CDR2 is SYGVKD. For the CDR3, the DNA is TGTGCCAGCGGGACGGGTTCTAATTCACCCCTCCACTTT. Translating it yields CASGTGSNSPLHF.

This chain links TRBV15 with TRBJ2-1; TRBD2 agrees at 9 bases. Germline CDR1 reads LNHNV; CDR2 reads YYDKDF (reference sequence). CDR3 length equals 17 residues. The V gene end was trimmed by 0 bases and the J gene end by 9 bases; junction bases not matched to a gene: 12. In DNA form, the CDR3 reads TGTGCCACCAGCAGAGATCGGGAGGGACTAGCTACAGGTGAGCAGTTCTTC. It encodes CATSRDREGLATGEQFF.

This rearrangement joins TRBV10-3 to TRBJ1-1, with D unclear. This CDR3 region has 13 residues. In germline, CDR1 is ENHRY, CDR2 SYGVKD. Deletions cut 10 bases from V and 0 bases from J, with 12 bases between. The CDR3 DNA reads as TGTGCCAGCATCCTGGGAGTGAACACTGAAGCTTTCTTT. Amino acid sequence: CASILGVNTEAFF.

This chain links TRBV24-1 with TRBJ2-1; TRBD2 matches at 11 bases. This CDR3 has 15 amino acids. Looked up from germline, CDR1 is KGHDR and CDR2 is SFDVKD. V trimming: 7 bases; J trimming: 7 bases; junction bases outside the gene matches: 8. Here the CDR3 DNA reads TGTGCCACCAGGCTCGTAGCGGGAGGGTGGAATGAGCAGTTCTTC. Protein sequence: CATRLVAGGWNEQFF.

The chain's CDR3 is CASSPPGARYTDSNQPQHF. CDR3 bases: TGTGCCAGCAGTCCGCCCGGCGCAAGGTATACCGATAGCAATCAGCCCCAGCATTTT. The chain recombines TRBV12-3 or TRBV12-4 with TRBJ1-5; D is uncertain. V dropped 5 bases and J dropped 0 bases, with 23 bases sitting between them. This CDR3 is built from 19 residues.

J is TRBJ1-6 and V is TRBV7-8; a weak D match, TRBD1 (6 bases). Germline V gene data show CDR1 as SGHVS and CDR2 as FQNEAQ. With 7 bases removed from V and 9 bases from J, the gap between germline ends came to 10 bases. The CDR3 length is 12 residues. The CDR3 region is CASTQGTSPLHF. The DNA for the CDR3 is TGTGCCAGCACCCAGGGGACTTCACCCCTCCACTTT.

In this sample, this clonotype turned up many times. The chain is built from TRBV5-1 and TRBJ2-3; the match to TRBD2 covers 8 bases. The CDR3 has 14 residues. CDR1 is SGHRS and CDR2 is YFSETQ in the germline V gene. Trimming took 7 bases from V and 2 from J; bases not matched to a gene: 6. The CDR3 coding sequence is TGCGCCAGCCGGGAGGGGACAACCACAGATACGCAGTATTTT. Translation: CASREGTTTDTQYF.

This chain uses TRBV6-1 with TRBJ1-6; D perhaps matches TRBD1 (5 bases). Germline V gives CDR1 MNHNS, CDR2 SASEGT. Trimming left V 6 bases short and J 10 bases short, with 16 bases between. The CDR3 extends over 14 amino acids. CDR3 loop: CASRKNGGKSPLHF. The CDR3 DNA follows: TGTGCCAGCAGGAAGAACGGGGGGAAATCACCCCTCCACTTT.

This clonotype occurred once. The rearrangement joins TRBV15 to TRBJ2-5, with D uncertain. The CDR3 runs 14 residues. Germline assignment: CDR1 LNHNV and CDR2 YYDKDF (reference sequence). Trimming took off 0 bases at V and 5 bases at J, with 10 bases between the two ends. The CDR3 region is CATSRESTWETQYF. The DNA for the CDR3 is TGTGCCACCAGCAGAGAATCTACCTGGGAGACCCAGTACTTC.

The chain employs TRBV29-1 and TRBJ1-1; TRBD1 agrees at 7 bases. After removal of 5 bases from V and 5 bases from J, the junction contained 5 bases not matched to a gene. Germline CDR1 and CDR2: SQVTM and ANQGSEA. The CDR3 contains 12 residues. CDR3 bases: TGCAGCGTTCTTGCAGGGGGGACTGAAGCTTTCTTT. Its protein is CSVLAGGTEAFF.

Ten or more counts support this clonotype. This chain joins TRBV20-1 and TRBJ2-3; D is possibly TRBD2 (5 bases). The germline V gene has CDR1 DFQATT and CDR2 SNEGSKA (reference sequence). The CDR3 is 11 residues long. V shed 7 bases and J shed 4 bases, with 9 bases lying between them. The CDR3 bases are TGCAGTGGGGAGAGGGCAGATACGCAGTATTTT. This sequence encodes CSGERADTQYF.

This clonotype has at least ten counts. The rearrangement uses TRBV5-1 and TRBJ1-4, with TRBD1 matching over 9 bases. Germline V gene lookup returns CDR1 SGHRS and CDR2 YFSETQ. J gave up 0 bases and V 4 bases, and 4 bases lay outside the gene matches. This CDR3 is 16 amino acids long. The CDR3 here is CASSTTGGSTNEKLFF. The CDR3 DNA follows: TGCGCCAGCAGCACTACAGGGGGCTCAACTAATGAAAAACTGTTTTTT.

This clonotype was found many times. The chain uses TRBV4-2 and TRBJ2-2, with 9 positions matching TRBD2. Germline V gives CDR1 LGHNA, CDR2 YNFKEQ. Trimming at V came to 0 bases and at J to 7 bases, leaving 6 bases not matched to a gene. The CDR3 has 16 residues. The CDR3 sequence is CASSQETSGTSGELFF. The CDR3 nucleotides read TGTGCCAGCAGCCAAGAGACTAGCGGAACTAGCGGGGAGCTGTTTTTT.

This clonotype occurred a few times. One base away lies a much larger clone, so this may be a sequencing read error. Likely a read error: the CDR3 ends without its conserved phenylalanine or tryptophan. V is TRBV9 and J is TRBJ1-1; the D gene is possibly TRBD1 (6 bases). Trimming shortened V by 2 bases and J by 5 bases, and 16 bases separated the two germline ends. CDR1 is SGDLS and CDR2 is YYNGEE in the germline V gene. The CDR3 extends over 15 amino acids. In DNA form, the CDR3 reads TGTGCCAGCAGCGTTGGGGGGCGCGGAGTGACTGAAGCTTTCCTT. This encodes CASSVGGRGVTEAFL.

There are many counts of this clonotype. The V and J genes are TRBV7-2 and TRBJ2-2, with D possibly being TRBD2 (6 bases). CDR1 is SGHTA, CDR2 FQGNSA, per germline. CDR3 length: 13 residues. V lost 5 bases, J lost 7 bases, and 11 bases lay in between. This CDR3 reads CASSPAGYGELFF. The CDR3 region has the DNA TGTGCCAGCAGCCCCGCGGGGTACGGGGAGCTGTTTTTT.

This clonotype was seen many times. The chain is built from TRBV20-1 and TRBJ2-3; 12 bases are shared with TRBD2. J lost 1 base, V lost 3 bases, and 5 bases had no gene match. The germline gives CDR1 DFQATT, CDR2 SNEGSKA (reference sequence). This CDR3 region has 16 residues. CDR3 nucleotides: TGCAGTGCTAGGACTCGGACTAGCGGGGGCACAGATACGCAGTATTTT. Translation gives CSARTRTSGGTDTQYF.

This clonotype came up many times. This sequence joins TRBV5-4 and TRBJ1-1; 8 positions match TRBD1. CDR3 length equals 14 residues. V dropped 4 bases and J dropped 5; count of bases not matched to a gene: 7. Germline V lookup: CDR1 SGHNT, CDR2 YYREEE (reference sequence). As DNA, the CDR3 is TGTGCCAGCAGCGGGGGACAGGTGCAGACTGAAGCTTTCTTT. It is translated as CASSGGQVQTEAFF.

The chain links TRBV10-3 to TRBJ2-2; 7 nucleotides align to TRBD1. The CDR3 spans 16 residues. Losses at the gene ends were 6 bases for V and 1 base for J; bases not matched to a gene: 8. CDR1 is ENHRY and CDR2 is SYGVKD in the germline V gene. Here the CDR3 reads CAISFSGTENTGELFF. CDR3 nucleotides: TGTGCCATCAGCTTCTCCGGGACAGAGAACACCGGGGAGCTGTTTTTT.

This clonotype was seen at least ten times. V gene TRBV2 combines with J gene TRBJ1-1, with TRBD1 as a possible D gene (5 bases). This CDR3 has 14 residues. Germline loops: CDR1 SNHLY, CDR2 FYNNEI. V was clipped by 8 bases and J by 1 base, with 14 bases between them. The CDR3 region is CASRGSGWNTEAFF. CDR3 DNA: TGTGCCAGCCGGGGGTCCGGATGGAACACTGAAGCTTTCTTT.

The sample holds many counts of this clonotype. The chain combines TRBV6-5 with TRBJ1-1; 8 positions agree with TRBD1. Looked up from germline, CDR1 is MNHEY and CDR2 is SVGAGI. The CDR3 extends over 14 amino acids. Trimming at V came to 4 bases and at J to 3 bases, leaving 4 bases not matched to a gene. In DNA form, the CDR3 reads TGTGCCAGCAGTTCCGTGACAGGGGACACTGAAGCTTTCTTT. Translated: CASSSVTGDTEAFF.

The rearrangement links TRBV2 to TRBJ2-3; possible D gene TRBD1, 6 bases. Germline assignment: CDR1 SNHLY and CDR2 FYNNEI. The CDR3 is made up of 15 amino acids. V was trimmed by 1 base and J by 0 bases, leaving 8 bases between them. CDR3 loop: CASSEVGASTDTQYF. The CDR3 DNA is TGTGCCAGCAGTGAAGTGGGGGCTAGCACAGATACGCAGTATTTT.

At least ten counts were recorded for this clonotype. The rearrangement joins TRBV20-1 to TRBJ1-6, with D perhaps matching TRBD1 (5 bases). The CDR3 has 15 residues. CDR1 DFQATT and CDR2 SNEGSKA come from the germline V gene (reference sequence). Trimming pared 1 base from V and 9 bases from J, leaving 16 bases between. The CDR3 here is CSARGPRGAGSPLHF. CDR3 DNA: TGCAGTGCTAGAGGTCCTCGGGGCGCAGGTTCACCCCTCCACTTT.

This clonotype was seen repeatedly, ten times or more. The V gene is TRBV5-1, the J gene TRBJ1-1; no reliable D call. The CDR3 is made up of 11 amino acids. V lost 5 bases to trimming and J lost 6 bases, with 8 bases between them. Germline V CDR1 and CDR2: SGHRS, YFSETQ. This CDR3 reads CASSFESEAFF. CDR3 sequence (DNA): TGCGCCAGCAGTTTTGAATCTGAAGCTTTCTTT.